This TCR beta chain was captured in a study of blood T cell repertoires in COVID-19 (dated by TCRdb to the early 2020s). Background on the whole study: Samples covering the acute and convalescent phases of COVID-19 were provided by collaborators in the United States, Italy and Spain. A freely available public database, intended as a resource for researchers studying the immune response to SARS-CoV-2, is where the repertoires were released. The samples were drawn from the first 160 participants of the ongoing ImmuneRACE study and from roughly 1,300 subjects provided by 6 global collaborators. The prospective study material was composed of cDNA or gDNA derived from T cells, B-cell-depleted T cells, or PBMCs. Where available, HLA class I and class II types were obtained from metadata supplied by the sample provider rather than from assay-based typing. The dataset comprised deeply sampled blood TCRbeta repertoires from subjects exposed to, actively infected with, or recovered from COVID-19. Sample metadata almost always included a de-identified subject ID, COVID-19 status, age in years and sex.

The immunoSEQ Assay, a bias-controlled multiplex PCR, was used to amplify TCRbeta CDR3 regions from genomic DNA. The published analysis was carried out like this. Nucleated cell counts per sample were estimated from amplification of reference gene primers within the assay. To quantify the absolute abundance of each unique TCRbeta CDR3 rearrangement, sequence reads were collapsed and filtered. For each sample, productive Simpson clonality was calculated by taking the square root of Simpson's diversity index across productive rearrangements. TCRdb took over this immuneACCESS table, retaining in-frame rearrangements with V and J assigned. Such tables are incomplete; in checked studies, under half of the missing clones stem from an unresolved V gene, and the remainder is unexplained. Clone size and V and J calls were adopted from that table, with D and trimming inferred from the DNA. The sample table lists 90,000 to 110,000 clones, approximately 82% of them with a count of one. The top ten hold roughly 7.9% of the sample.

In the case of this clone: The target of this receptor is not known. Per-base quality was not reported, and no clone a single base away is much larger than it.

Here is what the overall study found, with its caveats: How much clinical and demographic metadata was included differed by source and by participant, and the metadata was provided uncurated.

Trimming takes 6 bases from V and 1 base from J, and the germline ends sit 15 bases apart. In the germline V gene, CDR1 corresponds to MDHEN and CDR2 to SYDVKM. Reading from cysteine to phenylalanine, the CDR3 counts 15 amino acids. Left in the record is the CDR3 DNA by itself, 45 bases read in frame from the first base. The collaborating institutions used their own protocols to collect whole blood in K2EDTA tubes. Collaborator samples were shipped for TCRbeta analysis as frozen whole blood, isolated PBMCs, or DNA extracted from either sample type. The clonotype was recovered from an elderly woman with active or convalescent COVID-19. Input material: peripheral blood. The V gene is TRBV28 and the J gene is TRBJ1-2; a weak D assignment points to TRBD1 (6 bases agree). The CDR3 region has the sequence CASRRPTGFNYGYTF. The DNA sequence reads TGTGCCAGCAGACGCCCTACAGGGTTTAACTATGGCTACACCTTC.